Listed below are T cell receptor beta chains from one sample, sequenced in a study of T cells after yellow fever vaccination. Each CDR3 protein is one row after TCRdb ran MiXCR on the 5' RACE reads. Among approximately 510,000 distinct CDR3 sequences listed, around a fifth were seen once. The specimen comprised PBMCs, sampled 21 days after the first yellow fever vaccination. These receptors were taken from a man aged 18 to 29 who received the YFV17D yellow fever vaccine. CDR3s include the opening cysteine and the closing phenylalanine or tryptophan. The order of the fields is clone size, V gene, J gene, D gene, CDR3 DNA, CDR3 protein. A D gene is named only where the DNA matches it firmly. The size field is filled for only some rows; it gives once, few, many or a size class.

size: -
V: TRBV5-4
J: TRBJ1-1
D: TRBD1
DNA: TGTGCCAGCAGCTTGGGGGACAGAGCTGAGAACACTGAAGCTTTCTTT
CDR3: CASSLGDRAENTEAFF

size: many
V: TRBV6-2/TRBV6-3
J: TRBJ2-2
D: -
DNA: TGTGCCAGCAAGGGATGGAACACCGGGGAGCTGTTTTTT
CDR3: CASKGWNTGELFF

size: -
V: TRBV7-8
J: TRBJ2-1
D: -
DNA: TGTGCCAGCAGCCTCCCGCCGGTGCATGAGCAGTTCTTC
CDR3: CASSLPPVHEQFF

size: -
V: TRBV29-1
J: TRBJ2-7
D: -
DNA: TGCAGCGCCGGAGACGGGGACTACGAGCAGTACTTC
CDR3: CSAGDGDYEQYF

size: -
V: TRBV20-1
J: TRBJ2-3
D: -
DNA: TGCAGTGCTAGAGATTTCTCGCGCGGGGCCGGAACAGATACGCAGTATTTT
CDR3: CSARDFSRGAGTDTQYF

size: -
V: TRBV20-1
J: TRBJ2-7
D: -
DNA: TGCAGTGCTAGTGGGGCCGAGGAGAGGTACGAGCAGTACTTC
CDR3: CSASGAEERYEQYF

size: few
V: TRBV29-1
J: TRBJ2-3
D: -
DNA: TGCAGCGTTAACCCTGGGGCCCTCACAGATACGCAGTATTTT
CDR3: CSVNPGALTDTQYF

size: -
V: TRBV6-5
J: TRBJ2-7
D: -
DNA: TGTGCCAGCAGTTATGAGACGGGCTTTACCTACGAGCAGTACTTC
CDR3: CASSYETGFTYEQYF

size: -
V: TRBV5-4
J: TRBJ2-5
D: -
DNA: TGTGCCAGCAACGGGGACCTGGTGGGGACCCAGTACTTC
CDR3: CASNGDLVGTQYF

size: -
V: TRBV20-1
J: TRBJ2-3
D: TRBD2
DNA: TGCAGTGCTACCGGGACTAGCGCAGATACGCAGTATTTT
CDR3: CSATGTSADTQYF

size: -
V: TRBV12-3/TRBV12-4
J: TRBJ1-5
D: -
DNA: TGTGCCAGCAGTTTTGTTGGGCAGCCCCAGCATTTT
CDR3: CASSFVGQPQHF

size: few
V: TRBV6-1
J: TRBJ1-1
D: -
DNA: TGTGCCAGCTCCAGAGAAAGGGGAGGAAGAAAAAACACTGAAGCTTTCTTT
CDR3: CASSRERGGRKNTEAFF

size: few
V: TRBV4-2
J: TRBJ1-6
D: -
DNA: TGTGCCAGCAGCCAAGCCCCACAAGCAACCTATAATTCACCCCTCCACTTT
CDR3: CASSQAPQATYNSPLHF

size: -
V: TRBV4-1
J: TRBJ1-5
D: -
DNA: TGCGCCAGCAGCCCCCGGGCTTGGGGGCCCCAGCATTTT
CDR3: CASSPRAWGPQHF

size: -
V: TRBV18
J: TRBJ2-3
D: TRBD1
DNA: TGTGCCAGCTCACGGGACCGGGACAGGGGCACAGATACGCAGTATTTT
CDR3: CASSRDRDRGTDTQYF

size: -
V: TRBV27
J: TRBJ2-7
D: -
DNA: TGTGCCAGCAGTTTCTCTTCCTTTAGTCACGAGCAGTACTTC
CDR3: CASSFSSFSHEQYF

size: -
V: TRBV7-9
J: TRBJ1-2
D: TRBD1
DNA: TGTGCCAGCAGCTTAATGGGACAGGGGGCGCGGGAAGCCTACACCTTC
CDR3: CASSLMGQGAREAYTF

size: -
V: TRBV5-1
J: TRBJ1-3
D: TRBD1
DNA: TGCGCCAGCAGCTCGGGGACAGGGAAAGGAAACACCATATATTTT
CDR3: CASSSGTGKGNTIYF

size: -
V: TRBV6-1
J: TRBJ2-2
D: -
DNA: TGTGCCAGCGGTCTCCCTCCGAACACCGGGGAGCTGTTTTTT
CDR3: CASGLPPNTGELFF

size: once
V: TRBV20-1
J: TRBJ2-7
D: TRBD2
DNA: TGCAATGCTAGAGACCTTTCGCGGGGGGCCTCCTACGAGCAGTACTTC
CDR3: CNARDLSRGASYEQYF

size: -
V: TRBV12-3/TRBV12-4
J: TRBJ1-5
D: -
DNA: TGTGCCAGCAGTTTAAGCAGGGGTGGCAATCAGCCCCAGCATTTT
CDR3: CASSLSRGGNQPQHF

size: few
V: TRBV4-1
J: TRBJ2-2
D: TRBD2
DNA: TGCGCCAGCAGCCAAGGACTAGCGGGGGGGCCGAACACCGGGGAGCTGTTTTTT
CDR3: CASSQGLAGGPNTGELFF

size: -
V: TRBV4-3
J: TRBJ1-1
D: -
DNA: TGCGCCAGCAGCCAAGATCCGGGGAACACTGAAGCTTTCTTT
CDR3: CASSQDPGNTEAFF

size: -
V: TRBV5-1
J: TRBJ2-3
D: TRBD2
DNA: TGCGCCAGCAGGACTAGCGGGGGTGGTTCAGATACGCAGTATTTT
CDR3: CASRTSGGGSDTQYF

size: few
V: TRBV20-1
J: TRBJ2-5
D: -
DNA: TGCAGTGCTAGTAACAGACAAGAGACCCAGTACTTC
CDR3: CSASNRQETQYF

size: -
V: TRBV5-1
J: TRBJ2-4
D: TRBD1
DNA: TGCGCCAGCAGTTCGGCCGGACAGGGGGCAATAAACATTCAGTACTTC
CDR3: CASSSAGQGAINIQYF

size: -
V: TRBV20-1
J: TRBJ2-1
D: TRBD2
DNA: TGCAGTGCTGCCCCGGGGGGACTAAATGAGCAGTTCTTC
CDR3: CSAAPGGLNEQFF

size: few
V: TRBV12-3/TRBV12-4
J: TRBJ1-5
D: -
DNA: TGTGCCAGCAGTTTTGTCAGGGGTCACCGTCTTTGGGAACAGCCCCAGCATTTT
CDR3: CASSFVRGHRLWEQPQHF

size: few
V: TRBV6-5
J: TRBJ2-1
D: -
DNA: TGTGCCAGCAGTTACTCGATATCGGCAACCTCCTACAATGAGCAGTTCTTC
CDR3: CASSYSISATSYNEQFF

size: many
V: TRBV6-1
J: TRBJ2-1
D: -
DNA: TGTGCCAGCAGTCTTCAGGGGTACAATGAGCAGTTCTTC
CDR3: CASSLQGYNEQFF

size: few
V: TRBV7-9
J: TRBJ2-7
D: -
DNA: TGTGCCAGCAGCCTCAAAATCGGCGAGCAGTACTTC
CDR3: CASSLKIGEQYF

size: -
V: TRBV7-9
J: TRBJ2-2
D: TRBD1
DNA: TGTGCCAGCAGACAGGGGACGAACACCGGGGAGCTGTTTTTT
CDR3: CASRQGTNTGELFF

size: -
V: TRBV5-4
J: TRBJ1-2
D: TRBD1
DNA: TGTGCCAGCAGCCACCAGACAGGGGGAGGTGGCTACACCTTC
CDR3: CASSHQTGGGGYTF

size: -
V: TRBV5-1
J: TRBJ1-2
D: -
DNA: TGCGCCAGCAGCAGCGGGACACAAGCTAACTATGGCTACACCTTC
CDR3: CASSSGTQANYGYTF

size: -
V: TRBV7-2
J: TRBJ2-5
D: -
DNA: TGTGCCAGCAGCTTAGAAGACGGCTGGGGGACCCAGTACTTC
CDR3: CASSLEDGWGTQYF

size: -
V: TRBV12-3/TRBV12-4
J: TRBJ1-6
D: TRBD1
DNA: TGTGCCAGCAGTTTAAGACAGGGCGATTCACCCCTCCACTTT
CDR3: CASSLRQGDSPLHF

size: few
V: TRBV19
J: TRBJ2-1
D: TRBD1
DNA: TGTGCCAGTAGTATCCCGGACAGGGGGCGAGACAATGAGCAGTTCTTC
CDR3: CASSIPDRGRDNEQFF

size: -
V: TRBV7-9
J: TRBJ2-1
D: TRBD2
DNA: TGTGCCAGCAGCTTAGATCTAGCGGGTTATGAGCAGTTCTTC
CDR3: CASSLDLAGYEQFF

size: -
V: TRBV5-1
J: TRBJ2-1
D: TRBD2
DNA: TGCGCCAGCAGCCCTCATGGTTATGGTAGCGGGGGATTTACCTACAATGAGCAGTTCTTC
CDR3: CASSPHGYGSGGFTYNEQFF

size: -
V: TRBV7-7
J: TRBJ2-1
D: TRBD1
DNA: TGTGCTAGCAGCTTAGGGGGCGTCGGGGCTGAGCAGTTCTTC
CDR3: CASSLGGVGAEQFF

size: -
V: TRBV11-2
J: TRBJ2-5
D: TRBD2
DNA: TGTGCCAGCAGCTTATCGTGGGGCGGGGGGGAAGAGACCCAGTACTTC
CDR3: CASSLSWGGGEETQYF

size: -
V: TRBV4-3
J: TRBJ2-7
D: TRBD1
DNA: TGCGCCAGCAGCCAAGATGTTGGGACAGGGGGGGACGAGCAGTACTTC
CDR3: CASSQDVGTGGDEQYF

size: -
V: TRBV18
J: TRBJ2-7
D: TRBD2
DNA: TGTGCCAGCTCACCTGAGGCGTCGGGAGGCTACGAGCAGTACTTC
CDR3: CASSPEASGGYEQYF

size: -
V: TRBV5-1
J: TRBJ1-2
D: TRBD1
DNA: TGCGCCAGCTCCCCTCAACCGGGACAGCGCTATGGCTACACCTTC
CDR3: CASSPQPGQRYGYTF

size: few
V: TRBV7-2
J: TRBJ1-6
D: TRBD1
DNA: TGTGCCAGCAGCTTAGAACAGGGGTCACCCCTCCACTTT
CDR3: CASSLEQGSPLHF

size: -
V: TRBV4-2
J: TRBJ2-1
D: TRBD2
DNA: TGTGCCAGCAACCTCGCCGGGGGGGCCTACAATGAGCAGTTCTTC
CDR3: CASNLAGGAYNEQFF

size: -
V: TRBV4-2
J: TRBJ2-2
D: TRBD2
DNA: TGTGCCAGCAGCCATCGCGGGGGGGCCACCGGGGAGCTGTTTTTT
CDR3: CASSHRGGATGELFF

size: -
V: TRBV9
J: TRBJ2-3
D: -
DNA: TGTGCCAGCAGCCTGTGGGGGGCCGGGGGAACAGATACGCAGTATTTT
CDR3: CASSLWGAGGTDTQYF

size: few
V: TRBV12-3/TRBV12-4
J: TRBJ1-5
D: -
DNA: TGTGCCAGCAGTTCCCGGGAACAGGTCAATCAGCCCCAGCATTTT
CDR3: CASSSREQVNQPQHF

size: many
V: TRBV20-1
J: TRBJ2-3
D: -
DNA: TGCAGTGCCCGGTTGGGGGGGGGGACACCAGATACGCAGTATTTT
CDR3: CSARLGGGTPDTQYF

size: many
V: TRBV5-1
J: TRBJ1-2
D: -
DNA: TGCGCCAGCAGCTCGGGACTGTCGTTTGGCTACACCTTC
CDR3: CASSSGLSFGYTF

size: many
V: TRBV20-1
J: TRBJ1-5
D: -
DNA: TGCAGTGCTCTCAGGGGCAATCAGCCCCAGCATTTT
CDR3: CSALRGNQPQHF

size: -
V: TRBV4-1
J: TRBJ2-5
D: TRBD2
DNA: TGCGCCAGCAGCCACCTAGCGGGGGTTCAAGAGACCCAGTACTTC
CDR3: CASSHLAGVQETQYF

size: many
V: TRBV4-3
J: TRBJ2-7
D: -
DNA: TGCGCCAGCAGCCAGTTTGTGAGCTCCTACGAGCAGTACTTC
CDR3: CASSQFVSSYEQYF